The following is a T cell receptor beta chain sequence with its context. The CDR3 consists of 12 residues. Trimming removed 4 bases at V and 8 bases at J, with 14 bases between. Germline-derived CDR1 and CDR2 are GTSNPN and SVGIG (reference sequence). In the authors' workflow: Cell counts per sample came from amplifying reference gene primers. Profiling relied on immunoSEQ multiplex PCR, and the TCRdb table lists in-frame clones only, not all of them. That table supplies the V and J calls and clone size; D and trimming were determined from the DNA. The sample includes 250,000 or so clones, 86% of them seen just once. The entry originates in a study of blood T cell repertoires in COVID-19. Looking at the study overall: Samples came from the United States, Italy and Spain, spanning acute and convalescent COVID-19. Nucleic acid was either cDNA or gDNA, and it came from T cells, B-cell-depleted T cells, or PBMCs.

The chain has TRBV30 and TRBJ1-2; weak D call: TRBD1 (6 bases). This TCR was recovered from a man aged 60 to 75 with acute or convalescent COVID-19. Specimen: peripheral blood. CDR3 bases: TGTGCCTGGAACAGGGAGACTATGGGCTACACCTTC. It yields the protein CAWNRETMGYTF.